Here is one T cell receptor (beta chain) with its context. Its cognate antigen has yet to be identified. Per-nucleotide qualities are absent, and no much larger clonotype sits a single base away. The immunoSEQ Assay, a bias-controlled multiplex PCR, was used to amplify TCRbeta CDR3 regions from genomic DNA. In the original analysis: The number of nucleated cells in each sample was estimated from the amplification of reference gene primers within the assay. To quantify the absolute abundance of each unique TCRbeta CDR3 rearrangement, sequence reads were collapsed and filtered. For each sample, productive Simpson clonality was calculated by taking the square root of Simpson's diversity index across productive rearrangements. TCRdb mirrors the immuneACCESS table, restricted to in-frame sequences. Some clones are absent from its copies; in checked studies, under half trace to an unresolved V gene, and the reason for the others is unknown. That table gives V, J and clone size, and the DNA gave D and trimming. In this sample the table shows around 250,000 clones, around 90% of which occur a single time. The ten biggest clones cover 2.1% of the sample.

One collaborating source in Seattle enrolled patients during active infection and followed them longitudinally through the course of disease. The collaborating institutions used their own protocols to collect whole blood in K2EDTA tubes. For TCRbeta analysis, collaborators shipped samples as frozen whole blood, isolated PBMCs, or DNA extracted from either of those sample types. This sample was taken from a study of blood T cell repertoires in COVID-19 (dated by TCRdb to the early 2020s). Describing the broader study: Samples covering the acute and convalescent phases of COVID-19 were provided by collaborators in the United States, Italy and Spain. A freely available public database, intended as a resource for researchers studying the immune response to SARS-CoV-2, is where the repertoires were released. Where available, HLA class I and class II types were obtained from metadata supplied by the sample provider rather than from assay-based typing. Samples were obtained from the ongoing ImmuneRACE study (first 160 participants) and from about 1,300 subjects provided by 6 global collaborators. The dataset comprised deeply sampled blood TCRbeta repertoires from subjects exposed to, actively infected with, or recovered from COVID-19. The prospective study material was composed of cDNA or gDNA derived from T cells, B-cell-depleted T cells, or PBMCs. Sample metadata almost always included a de-identified subject ID, COVID-19 status, age in years and sex. What the research found in general, with its limitations: Clinical and demographic metadata were provided uncurated, with the amount varying by source and participant.

Germline trimming: 1 base from V, 3 bases from J; junction bases outside gene matches: 2. From a lookup of the germline V gene, CDR1 and CDR2 are LGHNT and FRNRAP. The cysteine opens and the phenylalanine closes a CDR3 of 15 amino acids. The DNA shown is the 45-base CDR3, in frame from base 1. The chain employs TRBV12-5 and TRBJ2-5, with 10 bases aligning to TRBD1. The sequence was collected from a woman between 55 and 75 years old with COVID-19, enrolled during active disease. The sample consisted of peripheral blood. The CDR3 corresponds to CASGLAGTGEETQYF. The DNA sequence follows: TGTGCTAGTGGTTTGGCCGGGACAGGGGAAGAGACCCAGTACTTC.